This T cell receptor beta chain was sequenced in a study of CD8 T cells in ankylosing spondylitis (dated by TCRdb to the late 2010s). Background for the entire study: T cell receptor beta repertoires were profiled in healthy donors and ankylosing spondylitis patients so that disease-linked TCR variants could be found. The whole study cohort included 85 to 120 healthy donors and over 20 ankylosing spondylitis patients. Peripheral blood was sampled, and synovial fluid was also collected from ankylosing spondylitis patients.

TCRdb names Illumina HiSeq 2500 as the instrument used. TCR beta libraries were prepared by quantitative 5'-RACE with molecular barcodes. In the paper's pipeline: A new computational method based on a probabilistic model of VDJ rearrangement was used to identify disease-linked TCR variants. TCRdb passed the public sequencing reads through fastp at Q25 and MiXCR, retaining productive beta sequences. Merged by CDR3 protein, the rows form single entries marked with the most common genes and DNA. The V and J calls and clone size are TCRdb's, not the authors'. This sample gives approximately 150,000 distinct CDR3 sequences in total; approximately 10% of them show up just once. The ten largest account for over 12% of the sample. The full study reports these points: Some of the motif variants had been reported before in the synovial fluid and blood of reactive arthritis patients, a finding that suggests common disease-initiation mechanisms. The disease-linked clones were reported to be significantly enriched in matched synovial fluid samples from ankylosing spondylitis patients. The disease-linked clones had a CD8+ phenotype and were found at relatively low frequencies in peripheral blood. A TCR beta motif of fewer than 10 highly homologous amino acid variants appeared characteristic of blood from ankylosing spondylitis patients.

Details on this clonotype: The specificity of this receptor is unknown. No base qualities exist here, and no much larger clone lies one base off it.

CDR1 and CDR2 (SEHNR, FQNEAQ) derive from the germline V gene (reference sequence). V has 3 bases trimmed and J has 2 bases trimmed; junction bases matching no gene number 4. The CDR3 runs 14 residues from the cysteine to the phenylalanine. This entry keeps only the CDR3 DNA: 42 bases, framed from base 1. Sequenced sample: blood, either unsorted or a sorted T cell fraction (not recorded which). This TCR came from a female donor with ankylosing spondylitis or in good health (not recorded which). The V gene is TRBV7-9 and the J gene is TRBJ2-7; 7 central bases correspond to TRBD1. Here the CDR3 is given as CASSLSDRPYEQYF. The DNA sequence is TGTGCCAGCAGCTTGTCGGACAGGCCCTACGAGCAGTACTTC.